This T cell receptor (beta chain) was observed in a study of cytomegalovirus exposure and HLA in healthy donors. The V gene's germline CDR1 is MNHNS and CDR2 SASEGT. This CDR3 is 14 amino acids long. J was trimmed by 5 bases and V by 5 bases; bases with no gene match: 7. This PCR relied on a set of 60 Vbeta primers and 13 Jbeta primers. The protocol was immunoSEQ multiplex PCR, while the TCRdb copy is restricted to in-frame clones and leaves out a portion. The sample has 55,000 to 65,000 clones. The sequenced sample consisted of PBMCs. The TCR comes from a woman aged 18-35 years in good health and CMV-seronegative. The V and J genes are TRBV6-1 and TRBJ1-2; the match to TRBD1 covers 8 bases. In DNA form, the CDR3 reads TGTGCCAGCAGTCCGGGACAGGAGAGATATGGCTACACCTTC. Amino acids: CASSPGQERYGYTF.